This T cell receptor beta chain was recorded in a study of shared clonotypes between healthy human individuals (dated by TCRdb to the early 2020s). Study-level background: The cohort comprised two women and a few men aged 18 to 49 years. Between about 0.94 and 8.9 billion PBMCs per donor were obtained by leukapheresis. To increase sequencing depth and limit assay-specific biases, TCR repertoire library preparation and sequencing were carried out by different laboratories using diverse techniques. To estimate repertoire size and how much clonotypes are shared between individuals, the study performed deep sequencing of blood TCR repertoires from about five healthy adults. For each donor, three plates each were used for CD4 naive and CD4 memory, two plates were used for CD8 naive, and one plate was used for CD8 memory. On the study overall, not on this receptor specifically: Pairwise subsampling led to the expectation that sequencing depth would affect the degree of clonotype sharing among donors. Clonotypes shared by all four sorted-subset donors showed higher generation probabilities than non-shared clonotypes. The small number of donors limited the genetic and exposure-history diversity represented. Across a handful of donors, approximately 5% of naive CD4, 3% to 3.5% of naive CD8, 2.3% of memory CD4, and about 0.44% of memory CD8 clonotypes were shared. Sampling was restricted to blood, and TCR repertoires in tissue are likely to differ from TCR repertoires in blood. Even with the large sequencing depth, rarefaction of the sorted-subset datasets indicated that sequencing was incomplete. Naive subsets generally had larger estimated clonotype richness than memory subsets did.

According to the germline V gene, CDR1 reads SGHTA and CDR2 reads FQGNSA. The cysteine opens and the phenylalanine closes a CDR3 of 12 amino acids. The CDR3 DNA has 36 bases and is translated from base 1. V is reduced by 5 bases and J by 4 bases, leaving a spacing of 9 bases between them. TCR CDR3 regions were amplified from genomic DNA by multiplex PCR using the deep immunoSEQ assay. For each cell subset, the extracted genomic DNA was distributed evenly across all wells of several immunoSEQ 96-well plates, and each plate served as one replicate. For sorted subsets, each replicate PCR was loaded with approximately 190 ng genomic DNA, equivalent to about 30,000 T cell genomes. Purified libraries were measured with a Qubit 3.0 fluorometer, size-checked on a Bioanalyzer 2100, and measured again with the KAPA Library Quantification kit. Every immunoSEQ 96-well plate was sequenced on a separate single-read 150-cycle Illumina NextSeq 550 flow cell. In the original analysis: Because the immunoSEQ output included only junctional sequences and no quality scores, the filtering could not be the same as the filtering used for full-length reads. Sequences were annotated with PyIR, a Python wrapper for IgBLAST v1.9, using IMGT germline references to assign V/J genes and CDR3. Reads were removed for weak V/J assignments (E-value above 1e-6), missing CDR3, stop codons, out-of-frame junctions, or ambiguous translated residues. V3J clonotypes were defined by identical inferred V gene, J gene, and CDR3 amino acid sequence. Percentage overlap between repertoires was calculated by dividing the number of shared unique clonotypes by the size of the smaller repertoire. RTK rarefaction, the Chao1 estimator, and Recon v2.1 estimates of unobserved clonotypes were used to assess repertoire richness. Generation probabilities were computed with OLGA for all TCRbeta clonotypes obtained by the gDNA method from several donors. Entries here come from immuneACCESS through TCRdb and include only in-frame sequences with V and J called. Some clones fail to appear in such tables; in the studies checked, an unresolved V gene covers under half of the shortfall, and the cause of the remainder is unknown. V, J and clone size were drawn from that table, and D and trimming were deduced from the DNA. For this sample the table gives millions of clones, of which approximately 93% were detected only once. The ten top clones hold 0.3% to 0.4% of the sample.

About this clone itself: No cognate antigen has been identified for it. The sample holds no much larger clone one base away, and base qualities are not on file. Other DNA sequences in the sample encode the same CDR3.

The donors were healthy, HIV-negative adults with no recently reported acute infections or vaccinations. All donors were Caucasian adults living in Nashville, Tennessee, USA. CD4+ T cells were enriched by magnetic negative selection; naive cells were then positively selected on CD45RA, and the negative fraction formed the memory subset. After blood collection by leukapheresis, PBMCs were isolated using Ficoll-Histopaque density gradient centrifugation and then cryopreserved in the vapor phase of liquid nitrogen. Purity and quantity of every magnetically sorted T cell population were checked by analytical flow cytometry. Each sorted fraction had its genomic DNA isolated and then quantified by UV absorbance on a Nanodrop 2000c.

Sequencing input: naive CD4+ T cells from PBMCs. Interpreted using the paper, the cell subset or site label stands for: CD45RA+ positively selected. Recombination connected TRBV7-2 to TRBJ2-7; a weak D assignment points to TRBD1 (5 bases agree). This TCR was sampled from a man aged 18 to 30 in good health. Some clones in this sample may be carry-over from other donors' samples. Here the CDR3 is given as CASSSQGYEQYF. The DNA sequence is as follows: TGTGCCAGCAGCAGCCAGGGATACGAGCAGTACTTC.